The 26 T cell receptor beta chains presented below share a single source sample, sequenced in a study of Graves' ophthalmopathy and Graves' hyperthyroidism. RNA transcripts were the template, and TCR beta CDR3 regions were amplified from them. The first-round RT-PCR employed HTBI primers together with the Qiagen OneStep RT-PCR kit. A multiplex PCR was then performed as the second round. TCRdb re-called the multiplex PCR reads through MiXCR, storing one row per CDR3 protein. The table lists roughly 300,000 distinct CDR3 sequences, under 20% of them singletons. Sample: peripheral blood. The receptors come from an adult man with Graves' ophthalmopathy.

The chain couples TRBV5-1 to TRBJ2-7; D is perhaps TRBD2 (5 bases). The length of the CDR3 is 16 residues. Germline loops: CDR1 SGHRS, CDR2 YFSETQ. V was clipped by 4 bases and J by 3 bases, with 20 bases between them. CDR3 coding DNA: TGCGCCAGCAGCACCGGAGGTGGTAAGTGGTACTACGAGCAGTACTTC. This translates into CASSTGGGKWYYEQYF.

This clonotype was observed at least ten times. The rearrangement uses TRBV19 and TRBJ2-7; D is possibly TRBD1 or TRBD2 (5 bases each). The CDR3 is 15 residues long. The V and J ends lost 6 bases and 2 bases respectively, with 17 bases between them. Per the germline V gene, CDR1 is LNHDA and CDR2 is SQIVND (reference sequence). The DNA of the CDR3 is TGTGCCAGTAGCCGGGACGGAGGAACTACCTACGAGCAGTACTTC. It specifies CASSRDGGTTYEQYF.

This clonotype was found many times. The rearrangement uses TRBV6-1 and TRBJ1-5; the match to TRBD1 covers 7 bases. With V trimmed by 7 bases and J by 5 bases, 8 bases remained unmatched. Germline V gene lookup returns CDR1 MNHNS and CDR2 SASEGT. CDR3 length: 14 residues. The CDR3 protein is CASIMAGGYQPQHF. CDR3 bases: TGTGCCAGCATAATGGCAGGGGGTTATCAGCCCCAGCATTTT.

This clonotype has a count of ten or more. The V call is TRBV19, the J call TRBJ1-5; D unresolved. Trimming took off 3 bases at V and 0 bases at J, with 6 bases between the two ends. The CDR3 sequence is 14 residues long. Germline CDR1 and CDR2: LNHDA and SQIVND (reference sequence). As DNA, the CDR3 is TGTGCCAGTAGTATTATGGATAGCAATCAGCCCCAGCATTTT. Amino acid sequence: CASSIMDSNQPQHF. Filled out from reference TRBV19 and TRBJ1-5, the complete variable domain reads DGGITQSPKYLFRKEGQNVTLSCEQNLNHDAMYWYRQDPGQGLRLIYYSQIVNDFQKGDIAEGYSVSREKKESFPLTVTSAQKNPTAFYLCASSIMDSNQPQHFGDGTRLSIL.

This clonotype was counted at least ten times. The chain joins TRBV5-1 to TRBJ2-5; either TRBD1 or TRBD2 may fit D (5 bases each). Deletions cut 3 bases from V and 6 bases from J, with 21 bases between. The germline V gene encodes CDR1 SGHRS and CDR2 YFSETQ. The CDR3 has 16 residues. The DNA for the CDR3 is TGCGCCAGCAGCTCAACCGGGACGGGTAGGGACCAGACCCAGTACTTC. Translated: CASSSTGTGRDQTQYF.

Many counts were recorded for this clonotype. CDR3 nucleotide sequence: TGTGCCAGCAGCCCTGTTGGGATACAGGGGTGGCAGCCCCAGCATTTT. Encoded protein: CASSPVGIQGWQPQHF. The rearrangement links TRBV12-3 or TRBV12-4 to TRBJ1-5; TRBD1 agrees at 7 bases. The CDR3 is made up of 16 amino acids. Germline trimming cut 6 bases from V and 7 bases from J; bases unmatched to any gene: 15.

The chain carries TRBV6-1 and TRBJ2-7, with a possible D match to TRBD1 (6 bases). This CDR3 contains 15 residues. Trimming stripped 2 bases from V and 0 bases from J, with 11 bases between. Germline assignment: CDR1 MNHNS and CDR2 SASEGT. The CDR3 reads CASSELRGSSYEQYF. CDR3 nucleotides: TGTGCCAGCAGTGAATTGAGGGGGAGCTCCTACGAGCAGTACTTC.

Many counts were recorded for this clonotype. This sequence joins TRBV4-1 and TRBJ2-7, with 11 positions matching TRBD1. Germline CDR1 reads MGHRA; CDR2 reads YSYEKL. Trimming cost V 3 bases and J 9 bases; bases outside gene matches: 10. There are 15 residues in the CDR3. The DNA of the CDR3 is TGCGCCAGCAGCCAGGGCCCCGGACAGGGGGCGAGGCAGTACTTC. It yields the protein CASSQGPGQGARQYF.

The chain has TRBV20-1 and TRBJ2-7, with 7 bases matching TRBD2. V trimming: 3 bases; J trimming: 1 base; junction bases outside the gene matches: 12. The germline CDR1 and CDR2 sequences are DFQATT and SNEGSKA (reference sequence). CDR3 size: 16 residues. CDR3 bases: TGCAGTGCTAGCGGGGGGTGGGCAGATAGGTCCTACGAGCAGTACTTC. Protein product: CSASGGWADRSYEQYF.

This clonotype was detected many times. V is TRBV28 and J is TRBJ2-2; D possibly corresponds to TRBD2 (6 bases). The germline CDR1 and CDR2 sequences are MDHEN and SYDVKM. The CDR3 has 14 residues. Deletions cut 6 bases from V and 4 bases from J, with 12 bases between. The CDR3 is CASRERVVTGELFF. Here the CDR3 DNA reads TGTGCCAGCAGGGAGCGGGTGGTCACCGGGGAGCTGTTTTTT.

This clonotype was recorded at least ten times. V usage is TRBV6-1 and J usage is TRBJ1-3; no reliable D call. The CDR3 consists of 15 residues. V was trimmed by 6 bases and J by 0 bases, leaving 12 bases between them. CDR1 is MNHNS and CDR2 is SASEGT in the germline V gene. The CDR3 reads CASRPRRISGNTIYF. DNA for the CDR3: TGTGCCAGCAGACCCAGACGGATCTCTGGAAACACCATATATTTT.

This clonotype was seen repeatedly, ten times or more. The CDR3 DNA sequence: TGCAGTGCTAGCCTACAGGGGACTCAAGAGACCCAGTACTTC. Protein product: CSASLQGTQETQYF. J is TRBJ2-5 and V is TRBV20-1; maybe TRBD1 (7 bases). Germline lookup yields CDR1 DFQATT and CDR2 SNEGSKA (reference sequence). CDR3 length equals 14 residues. Trimming removed 3 bases at V and 2 bases at J, with 13 bases between.

Ten or more counts support this clonotype. This chain joins TRBV11-2 and TRBJ2-2; D is possibly TRBD2 (6 bases). In germline, CDR1 is SGHAT, CDR2 FQNNGV. CDR3 length: 15 amino acids. V was trimmed by 1 base and J by 6 bases, leaving 12 bases between them. The CDR3 is CASSLVLGGAGELFF. DNA for the CDR3: TGTGCCAGCAGCTTAGTCCTAGGAGGGGCCGGGGAGCTGTTTTTT.

This clonotype has more than one count but fewer than ten. Possible read error: a much larger clone is one base away. Here the CDR3 omits its conserved ending phenylalanine or tryptophan, so a read error is the likely source. The chain is built from TRBV19 and TRBJ1-1; D is unclear. CDR1 and CDR2 from the germline V gene are LNHDA and SQIVND (reference sequence). CDR3 size: 13 residues. The ends were cut back, 8 bases at V and 1 base at J, with 11 bases in the middle. The CDR3 DNA sequence: TGTGCCAGTGCCCCTCGGGGGAACACTGAAGCTTTCCTT. Translated, it gives CASAPRGNTEAFL.

This clonotype was picked up many times. The chain carries TRBV5-4 and TRBJ2-7; 7 positions agree with TRBD2. The CDR3 covers 15 residues. V lost 0 bases to trimming and J lost 2 bases; unmatched junction nucleotides: 5. The germline gives CDR1 SGHNT, CDR2 YYREEE (reference sequence). The CDR3 nucleotides are TGTGCCAGCAGCTTGGTGCCAGGGACTACCTACGAGCAGTACTTC. It specifies CASSLVPGTTYEQYF.

This clonotype was found many times. The rearrangement uses TRBV11-2 and TRBJ1-1; maybe TRBD1 (6 bases). Trimming shortened V by 3 bases and J by 1 base, and 18 bases separated the two germline ends. The CDR3 length is 17 residues. Germline V gene lookup returns CDR1 SGHAT and CDR2 FQNNGV. The CDR3, as DNA: TGTGCCAGCAGCTTTCCCAATTCCGGGACATCGAACACTGAAGCTTTCTTT. The encoded protein is CASSFPNSGTSNTEAFF.

The chain has TRBV18 and TRBJ1-3, with 8 bases fitting TRBD1. Germline CDR1 KGHSH, CDR2 LQKENI. Trimming at V came to 6 bases and at J to 3 bases, leaving 7 bases not matched to a gene. The CDR3 contains 15 residues. In DNA form, the CDR3 reads TGTGCCAGCTCGCCGACAGGGGCCCGTGGAAACACCATATATTTT. This codes for CASSPTGARGNTIYF.

In regard to this clonotype: Possible read error: a much larger clone is one base away. The chain has TRBV7-3 and TRBJ1-1; D gene uncertain. CDR1 and CDR2 from the germline V gene are SGHTA and FQGTGA. Trimming cost V 3 bases and J 3 bases, with 8 bases left between them. The CDR3 has 13 residues. This CDR3 reads CASSLNCYTEAFF. CDR3 bases: TGTGCCAGCAGCTTGAACTGCTACACTGAAGCTTTCTTT. The whole variable domain, remainder taken from reference TRBV7-3 and TRBJ1-1, is GAGVSQTPSNKVTEKGKYVELRCDPISGHTALYWYRQSLGQGPEFLIYFQGTGAADDSGLPNDRFFAVRPEGSVSTLKIQRTERGDSAVYLCASSLNCYTEAFFGQGTRLTVV.

The sample holds many counts of this clonotype. The chain carries TRBV12-3 or TRBV12-4 and TRBJ1-3; D not resolved. V was trimmed by 6 bases and J by 4 bases, leaving 10 bases between them. The CDR3 is made up of 13 amino acids. This CDR3 is CASSFAAGNTIYF. Here the CDR3 DNA reads TGTGCCAGCAGCTTTGCGGCAGGAAACACCATATATTTT.

The CDR3 loop is CASSRDSQTQYF. In DNA form, the CDR3 reads TGTGCCAGCAGTCGGGACAGTCAGACCCAGTACTTC. The chain recombines TRBV7-2 with TRBJ2-5, with 7 positions matching TRBD1. J lost 6 bases, V lost 6 bases, and 4 bases had no gene match. CDR1 and CDR2 from the germline V gene are SGHTA and FQGNSA. The CDR3 totals 12 residues.

This clonotype was picked up many times. CDR3 sequence: CASSGRGGQETQYF. The CDR3 DNA follows: TGTGCCAGCAGCGGAAGGGGGGGCCAAGAGACCCAGTACTTC. V and J are TRBV4-2 and TRBJ2-5; TRBD2 is a possible D gene (7 bases). Trimming pared 5 bases from V and 1 base from J, leaving 11 bases between. The CDR3 spans 14 residues. Germline CDR1 LGHNA, CDR2 YNFKEQ.

This clonotype showed up many times. The chain uses TRBV27 and TRBJ1-2; no clear D. CDR1 is MNHEY, CDR2 SMNVEV, per germline (reference sequence). The CDR3 has 13 residues. Trimming took off 3 bases at V and 1 base at J, with 6 bases between the two ends. The CDR3 sequence: CASSLTYNYGYTF. The CDR3 DNA reads TGTGCCAGCAGTTTGACCTATAACTATGGCTACACCTTC.

This clonotype occurred many times. The chain employs TRBV30 and TRBJ2-2; TRBD1 might be the D (5 bases). Germline V gene lookup returns CDR1 GTSNPN and CDR2 SVGIG (reference sequence). This CDR3 comprises 15 residues. The V and J ends lost 0 bases and 2 bases respectively, with 10 bases between them. The chain's CDR3 is CAWSVHRSNTGELFF. The CDR3, as DNA: TGTGCCTGGAGTGTACACAGGAGTAACACCGGGGAGCTGTTTTTT.

In its sample, this clonotype was seen many times. V usage is TRBV7-3 and J usage is TRBJ1-5, with D uncertain. The CDR3 sequence is 16 residues long. Trimming pared 3 bases from V and 6 bases from J, leaving 18 bases between. Germline V gives CDR1 SGHTA, CDR2 FQGTGA. DNA for the CDR3: TGTGCCAGCAGCTTGGTTTTGAGGCAGCGCAGTCAGCCCCAGCATTTT. Its translation: CASSLVLRQRSQPQHF.

This clonotype was seen repeatedly, ten times or more. The chain recombines TRBV18 with TRBJ1-3; 8 bases are shared with TRBD1. CDR1 and CDR2 (germline): KGHSH, LQKENI. V dropped 3 bases and J dropped 4; count of bases not matched to a gene: 8. CDR3 size: 16 residues. CDR3: CASSPYPGTGGNTIYF. The CDR3 DNA reads TGTGCCAGCTCACCCTACCCCGGGACAGGAGGAAACACCATATATTTT.

This clonotype came up a few times. The gene calls are TRBV30 and TRBJ1-6; D is perhaps TRBD1 (6 bases). V lost 1 base to trimming and J lost 7 bases, with 14 bases between them. This CDR3 has 15 residues. The V gene's germline CDR1 is GTSNPN and CDR2 SVGIG (reference sequence). CDR3 sequence reads: CAWSGQARINSPLHF. CDR3 in DNA: TGTGCCTGGAGTGGACAGGCCAGGATAAATTCACCCCTCCACTTT.